This section outlines one TCR beta chain sequence together with its context. Germline and junction disagree at one end, which may indicate a read error. The source of the sample is a study of CD8+CD57+ T cells in acquired aplastic anemia. Study details: The sorted CD4+ and CD8+ cells yielded an average about 3.5 ug of DNA.

CD8+CD57+ cell expansion, shown by flow cytometry, had occurred in the patients selected for sequencing. CDR3 length: 12 amino acids. In germline, CDR1 is MGHDK, CDR2 SYGVNS. TCR beta VDJ and CDR3 profiles were obtained from a genomic DNA template. TCRdb called the reads again in MiXCR, with one record for every CDR3 protein. Among about 160,000 distinct CDR3 sequences, about half were seen once, and the ten largest hold 3.2%. The specimen sequenced was sorted CD4+, CD8+, or CD8+CD57+ T cells (not recorded which) from PBMCs. The receptor was isolated from a human donor with aplastic anemia. The chain couples TRBV25-1 to TRBJ1-4; D ambiguous. CDR3 residues: CASSRSNEKLLF. DNA for the CDR3: TGTGCCAGCAGTAGAAGTAATGAAAAACTGCTTTTT.